This TCR beta chain came from a study of regulatory T cells in long-lasting Graves disease. Study-level findings and limits: Persistent Graves' patients showed reduced TCR diversity versus newly diagnosed patients.

Combining iRepertoire HTBI primers with Arm-PCR of CDR3 regions, the authors built TCR beta libraries. One entry per CDR3 protein, called by TCRdb with MiXCR from the multiplex PCR reads. The sample comprises a few hundred thousand distinct CDR3 sequences, 20% to 25% of which are singletons, and around 7% rests with the top ten. Details on this clonotype: Its antigen is still unknown. Here the CDR3 omits its conserved ending phenylalanine or tryptophan, so a read error is the likely source.

Germline V gene lookup returns CDR1 SGHTS and CDR2 YDEGEE. Trimming took 4 bases from V and 2 from J; bases not matched to a gene: 10. This CDR3 has 16 amino acids. As to time point: persistent/refractory GD, antithyroid drugs over 5 years with positive TRAb. PBMC-derived RNA was used for the TCR library. The origin of this receptor is a female donor with Graves disease. The V gene is TRBV5-8, the J gene TRBJ2-5, with 8 bases that match TRBD1. Here the sequenced sample was peripheral blood mononuclear cells (PBMCs), taken when the disease was refractory, from a patient treated with antithyroid drugs. In DNA, the CDR3 is TGTGCCAGCAGCCAGCTGATTGGACAGGGTCAAGAGACCCAGTACTCC. This codes for CASSQLIGQGQETQYS.